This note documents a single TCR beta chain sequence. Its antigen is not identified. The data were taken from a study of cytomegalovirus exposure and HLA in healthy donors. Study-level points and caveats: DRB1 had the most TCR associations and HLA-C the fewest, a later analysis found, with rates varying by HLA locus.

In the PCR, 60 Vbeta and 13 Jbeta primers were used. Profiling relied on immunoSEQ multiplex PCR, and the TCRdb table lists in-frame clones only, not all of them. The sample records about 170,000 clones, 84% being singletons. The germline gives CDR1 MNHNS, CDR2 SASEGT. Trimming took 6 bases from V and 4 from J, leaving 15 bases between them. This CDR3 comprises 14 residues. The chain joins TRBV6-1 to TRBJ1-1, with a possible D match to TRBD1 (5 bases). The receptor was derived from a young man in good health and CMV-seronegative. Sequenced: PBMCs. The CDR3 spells CASSPRAGGTEAFF. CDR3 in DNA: TGTGCCAGCAGCCCACGGGCCGGGGGCACTGAAGCTTTCTTT.